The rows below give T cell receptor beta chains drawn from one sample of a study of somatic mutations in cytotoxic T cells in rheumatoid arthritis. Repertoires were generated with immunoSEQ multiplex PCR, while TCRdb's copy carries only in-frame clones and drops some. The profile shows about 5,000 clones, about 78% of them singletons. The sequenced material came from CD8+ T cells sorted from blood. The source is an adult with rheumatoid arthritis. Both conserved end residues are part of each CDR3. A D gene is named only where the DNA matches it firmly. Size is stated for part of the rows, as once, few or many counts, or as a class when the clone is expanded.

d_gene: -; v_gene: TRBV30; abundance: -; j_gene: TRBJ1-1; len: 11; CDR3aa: CAWSGSVGAFF; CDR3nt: TGTGCCTGGAGTGGATCCGTCGGAGCTTTCTTT
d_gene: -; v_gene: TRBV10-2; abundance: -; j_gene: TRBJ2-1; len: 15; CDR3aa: CASTALTGQYNEQFF; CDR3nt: TGCGCCAGCACCGCCTTAACGGGCCAATACAATGAGCAGTTCTTC
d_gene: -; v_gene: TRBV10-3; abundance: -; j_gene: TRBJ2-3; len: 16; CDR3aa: CAISEKWGRAADTQYF; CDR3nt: TGTGCCATCAGTGAGAAGTGGGGGCGGGCAGCAGATACGCAGTATTTT
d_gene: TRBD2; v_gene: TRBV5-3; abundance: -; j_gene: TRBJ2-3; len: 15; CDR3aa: CAKKEGLAVKDTQYF; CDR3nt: TGTGCCAAAAAGGAGGGACTAGCGGTTAAAGATACGCAGTATTTT
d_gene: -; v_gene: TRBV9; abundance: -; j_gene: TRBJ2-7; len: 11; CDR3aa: CASSPTYEQYF; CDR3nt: TGTGCCAGCAGCCCTACCTACGAGCAGTACTTC
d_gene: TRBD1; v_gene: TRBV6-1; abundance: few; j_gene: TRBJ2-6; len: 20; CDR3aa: CASSEFPQGQGYVGANVLTF; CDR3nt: TGTGCCAGCAGTGAATTTCCTCAGGGACAGGGATATGTCGGGGCCAACGTCCTGACTTTC
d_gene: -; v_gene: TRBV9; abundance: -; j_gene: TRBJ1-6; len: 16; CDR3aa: CASSSSHRAGNSPLHF; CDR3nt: TGTGCCAGCAGCTCTTCTCACCGGGCAGGGAATTCACCCCTCCACTTT
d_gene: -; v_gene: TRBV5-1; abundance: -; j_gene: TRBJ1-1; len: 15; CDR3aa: CASSLNAGRNTEAFF; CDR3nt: TGCGCCAGCAGCTTGAATGCGGGGAGGAACACTGAAGCTTTCTTT
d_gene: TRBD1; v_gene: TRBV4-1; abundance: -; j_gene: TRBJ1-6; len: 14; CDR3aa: CASSQTGGTSPLHF; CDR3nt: TGCGCCAGCAGCCAAACAGGGGGAACATCACCCCTCCACTTT
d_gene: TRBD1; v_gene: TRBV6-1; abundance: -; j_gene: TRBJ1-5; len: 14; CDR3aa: CASSGTGGGQPQHF; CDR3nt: TGTGCCAGCAGTGGGACAGGGGGCGGTCAGCCCCAGCATTTT
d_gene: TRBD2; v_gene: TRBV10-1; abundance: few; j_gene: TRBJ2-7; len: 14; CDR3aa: CASSESGSGDEQYF; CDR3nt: TGCGCCAGCAGTGAGTCAGGGAGCGGGGACGAGCAGTACTTC
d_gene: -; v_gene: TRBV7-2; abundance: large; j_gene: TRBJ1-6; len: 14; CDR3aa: CASSPGDGNSPLHF; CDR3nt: TGTGCCAGCAGCCCGGGGGACGGAAATTCACCCCTCCACTTT
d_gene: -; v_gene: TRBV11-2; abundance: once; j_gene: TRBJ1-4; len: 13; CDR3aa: CASSYDSNEKLFF; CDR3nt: TGTGCCAGCAGCTATGACAGTAATGAAAAACTGTTTTTT
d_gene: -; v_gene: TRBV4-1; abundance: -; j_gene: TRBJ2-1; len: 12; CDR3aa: CASSHEGGEQFF; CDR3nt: TGCGCCAGCAGCCATGAGGGGGGGGAGCAGTTCTTC
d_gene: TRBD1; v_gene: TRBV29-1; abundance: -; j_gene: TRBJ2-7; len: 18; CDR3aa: CSVAFLPGTGTPSYEQYF; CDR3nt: TGCAGCGTCGCCTTCTTGCCCGGGACAGGGACCCCCTCCTACGAGCAGTACTTC
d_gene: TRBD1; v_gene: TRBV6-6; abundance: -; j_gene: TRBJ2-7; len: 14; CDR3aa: CASSPRTGDNEQYF; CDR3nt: TGTGCCAGCAGTCCTAGGACAGGGGACAACGAGCAGTACTTC
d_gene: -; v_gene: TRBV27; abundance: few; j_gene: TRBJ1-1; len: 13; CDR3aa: CASSFDSNTEAFF; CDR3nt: TGTGCCAGCAGTTTCGACAGTAACACTGAAGCTTTCTTT
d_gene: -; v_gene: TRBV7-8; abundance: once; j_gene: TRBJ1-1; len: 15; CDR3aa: CASSPTSARGTEAFF; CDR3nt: TGTGCCAGCAGCCCCACTTCCGCCAGGGGCACTGAAGCTTTCTTT
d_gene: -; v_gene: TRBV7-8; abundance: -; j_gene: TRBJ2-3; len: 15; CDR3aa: CASSLADRGTDTQYF; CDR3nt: TGTGCCAGCAGCTTAGCGGACAGAGGCACAGATACGCAGTATTTT
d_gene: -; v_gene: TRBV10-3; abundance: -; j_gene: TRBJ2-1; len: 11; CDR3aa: CAISTTMMQFF; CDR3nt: TGTGCCATCAGTACCACAATGATGCAGTTCTTC